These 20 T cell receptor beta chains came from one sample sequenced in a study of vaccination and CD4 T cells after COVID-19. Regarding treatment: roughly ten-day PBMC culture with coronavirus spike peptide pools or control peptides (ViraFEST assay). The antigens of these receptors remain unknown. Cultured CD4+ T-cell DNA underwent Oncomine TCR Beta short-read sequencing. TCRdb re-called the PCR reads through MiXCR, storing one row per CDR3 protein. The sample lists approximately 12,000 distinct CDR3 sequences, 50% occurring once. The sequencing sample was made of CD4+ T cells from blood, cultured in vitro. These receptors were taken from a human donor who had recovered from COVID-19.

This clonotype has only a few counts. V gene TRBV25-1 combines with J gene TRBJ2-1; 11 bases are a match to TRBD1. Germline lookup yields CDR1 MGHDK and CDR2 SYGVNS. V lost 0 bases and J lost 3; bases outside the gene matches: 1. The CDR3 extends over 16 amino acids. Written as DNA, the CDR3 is TGTGCCAGCAGTGAATATGGGACAGGGGGCTACAATGAGCAGTTCTTC. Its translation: CASSEYGTGGYNEQFF.

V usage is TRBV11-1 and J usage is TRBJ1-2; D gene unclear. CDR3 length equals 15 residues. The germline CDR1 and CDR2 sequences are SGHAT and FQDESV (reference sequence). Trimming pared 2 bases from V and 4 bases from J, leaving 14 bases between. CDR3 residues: CASSLQPAPPYGYTF. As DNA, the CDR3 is TGTGCCAGCAGCTTACAACCCGCGCCCCCCTATGGCTACACCTTC.

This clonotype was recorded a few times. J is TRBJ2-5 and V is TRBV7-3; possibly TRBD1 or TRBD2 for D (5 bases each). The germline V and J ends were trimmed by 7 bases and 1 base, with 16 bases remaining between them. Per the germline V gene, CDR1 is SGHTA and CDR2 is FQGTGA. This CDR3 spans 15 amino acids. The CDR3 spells CASTVGVGVQETQYF. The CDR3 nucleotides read TGTGCCAGCACCGTAGGGGTGGGAGTCCAAGAGACCCAGTACTTC. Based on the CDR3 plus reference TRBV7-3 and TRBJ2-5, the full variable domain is GAGVSQTPSNKVTEKGKYVELRCDPISGHTALYWYRQSLGQGPEFLIYFQGTGAADDSGLPNDRFFAVRPEGSVSTLKIQRTERGDSAVYLCASTVGVGVQETQYFGPGTRLLVL.

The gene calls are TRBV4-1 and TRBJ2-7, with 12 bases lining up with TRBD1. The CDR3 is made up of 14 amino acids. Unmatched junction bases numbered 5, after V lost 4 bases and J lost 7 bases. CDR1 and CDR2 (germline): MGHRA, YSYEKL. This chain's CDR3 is CASSPGTGGREQYF. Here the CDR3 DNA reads TGCGCCAGCAGCCCCGGGACAGGGGGCCGGGAGCAGTACTTC.

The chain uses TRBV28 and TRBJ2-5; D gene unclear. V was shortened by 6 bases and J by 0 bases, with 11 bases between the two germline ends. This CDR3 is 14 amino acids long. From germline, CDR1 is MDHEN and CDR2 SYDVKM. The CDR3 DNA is TGTGCCAGCAGAGGGCATCTGAACCAAGAGACCCAGTACTTC. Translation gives CASRGHLNQETQYF.

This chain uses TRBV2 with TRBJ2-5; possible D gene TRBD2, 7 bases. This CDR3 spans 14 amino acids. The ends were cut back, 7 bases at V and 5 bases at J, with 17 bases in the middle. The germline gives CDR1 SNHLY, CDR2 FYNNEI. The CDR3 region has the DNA TGTGCCAGCAATAGAGGGGGGGGTCAGGAGACCCAGTACTTC. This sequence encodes CASNRGGGQETQYF.

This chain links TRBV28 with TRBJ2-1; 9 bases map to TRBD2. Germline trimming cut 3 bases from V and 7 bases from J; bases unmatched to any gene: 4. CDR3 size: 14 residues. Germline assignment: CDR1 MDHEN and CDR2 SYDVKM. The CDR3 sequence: CASSLASGINEQFF. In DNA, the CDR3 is TGTGCCAGCAGTTTGGCTAGCGGGATTAATGAGCAGTTCTTC.

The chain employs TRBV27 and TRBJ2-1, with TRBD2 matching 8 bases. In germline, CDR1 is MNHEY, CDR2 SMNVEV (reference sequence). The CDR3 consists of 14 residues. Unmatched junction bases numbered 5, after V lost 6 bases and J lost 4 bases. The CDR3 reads CASSQGLGYNEQFF. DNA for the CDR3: TGTGCCAGCAGCCAGGGACTAGGGTACAATGAGCAGTTCTTC.

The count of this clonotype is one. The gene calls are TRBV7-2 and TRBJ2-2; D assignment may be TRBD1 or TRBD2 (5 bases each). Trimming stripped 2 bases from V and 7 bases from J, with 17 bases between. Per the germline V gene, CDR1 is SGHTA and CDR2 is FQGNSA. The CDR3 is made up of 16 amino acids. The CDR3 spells CASSLRDVPLNGELFF. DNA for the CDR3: TGTGCCAGCAGCTTAAGGGACGTCCCGTTGAACGGGGAGCTGTTTTTT.

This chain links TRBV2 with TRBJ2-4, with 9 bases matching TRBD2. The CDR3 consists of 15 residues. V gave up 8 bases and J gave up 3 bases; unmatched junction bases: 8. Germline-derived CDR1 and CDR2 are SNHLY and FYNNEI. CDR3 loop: CASSTGAGGKNIQYF. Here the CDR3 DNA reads TGTGCCAGCTCAACAGGAGCGGGGGGCAAAAACATTCAGTACTTC.

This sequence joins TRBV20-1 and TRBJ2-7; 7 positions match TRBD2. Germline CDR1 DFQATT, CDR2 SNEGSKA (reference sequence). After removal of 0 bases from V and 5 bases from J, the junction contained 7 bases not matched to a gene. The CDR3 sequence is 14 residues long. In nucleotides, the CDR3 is TGCAGTGCTAGAGATGGGCGGGAGAACGACGAGCAGTACTTC. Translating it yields CSARDGRENDEQYF.

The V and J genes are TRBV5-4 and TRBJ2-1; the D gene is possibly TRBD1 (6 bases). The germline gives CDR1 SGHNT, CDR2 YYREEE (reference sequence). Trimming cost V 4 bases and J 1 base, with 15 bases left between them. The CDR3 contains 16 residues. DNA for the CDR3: TGTGCCAGCAGCCCGACCCAGGGGAGTTCCTACAATGAGCAGTTCTTC. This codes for CASSPTQGSSYNEQFF.

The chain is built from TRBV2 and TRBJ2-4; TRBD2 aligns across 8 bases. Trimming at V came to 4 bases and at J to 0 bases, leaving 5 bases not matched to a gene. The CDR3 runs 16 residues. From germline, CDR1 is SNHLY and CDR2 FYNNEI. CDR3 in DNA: TGTGCCAGCAGTGGTGGAGCGGGGGCAGCCAAAAACATTCAGTACTTC. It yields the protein CASSGGAGAAKNIQYF.

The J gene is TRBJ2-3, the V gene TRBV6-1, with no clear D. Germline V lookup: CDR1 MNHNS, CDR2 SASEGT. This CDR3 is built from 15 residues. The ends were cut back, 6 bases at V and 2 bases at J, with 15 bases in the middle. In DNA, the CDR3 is TGTGCCAGCAGAAACGGTTGGGCAGACACAGATACGCAGTATTTT. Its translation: CASRNGWADTDTQYF.

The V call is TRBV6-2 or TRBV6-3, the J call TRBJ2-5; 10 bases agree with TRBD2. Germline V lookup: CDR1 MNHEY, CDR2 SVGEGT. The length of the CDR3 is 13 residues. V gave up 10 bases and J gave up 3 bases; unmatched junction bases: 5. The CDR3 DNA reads TGTGCCACCGCGCTAGCGGGAGAAGAGACCCAGTACTTC. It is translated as CATALAGEETQYF.

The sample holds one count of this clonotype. CDR3 residues: CSVRDPGSHEQYF. The CDR3 region has the DNA TGCAGTGTCCGAGACCCGGGGTCCCACGAGCAGTACTTC. The rearrangement uses TRBV20-1 and TRBJ2-7, with D possibly TRBD2 on 5 matching bases. Looked up from germline, CDR1 is DFQATT and CDR2 is SNEGSKA (reference sequence). V lost 7 bases to trimming and J lost 5 bases, with 18 bases between them. CDR3 size: 13 residues.

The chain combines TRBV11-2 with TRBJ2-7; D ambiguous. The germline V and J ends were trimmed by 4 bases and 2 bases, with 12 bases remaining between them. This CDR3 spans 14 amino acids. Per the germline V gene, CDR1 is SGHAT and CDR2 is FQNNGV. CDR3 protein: CASSSLRFPYEQYF. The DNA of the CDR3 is TGTGCCAGCAGCTCTCTTCGCTTTCCCTACGAGCAGTACTTC.

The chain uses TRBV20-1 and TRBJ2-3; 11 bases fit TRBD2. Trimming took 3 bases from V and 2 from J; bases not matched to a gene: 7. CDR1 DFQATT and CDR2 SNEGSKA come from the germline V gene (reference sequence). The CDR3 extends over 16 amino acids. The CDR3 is CSASLTTSGNTDTQYF. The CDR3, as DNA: TGCAGTGCTAGCCTCACGACTAGCGGGAACACAGATACGCAGTATTTT.

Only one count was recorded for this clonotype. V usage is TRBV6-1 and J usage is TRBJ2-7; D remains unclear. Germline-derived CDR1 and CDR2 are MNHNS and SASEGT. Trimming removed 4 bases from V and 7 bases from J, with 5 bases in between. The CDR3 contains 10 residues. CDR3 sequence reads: CASSALEQYF. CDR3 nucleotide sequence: TGTGCCAGCAGTGCATTGGAGCAGTACTTC.

Here the CDR3 DNA reads TGTGCCAGCAGCGGGACAGGGAGGAACCAGCCCCAGCATTTT. The encoded protein is CASSGTGRNQPQHF. The chain joins TRBV2 to TRBJ1-5; 9 bases match TRBD1. V dropped 6 bases and J dropped 7; count of bases not matched to a gene: 7. Germline V gene sequence: CDR1 SNHLY, CDR2 FYNNEI. The CDR3 loop spans 14 amino acids.